Described below is a single T cell receptor (beta chain) sequence and its context. The data were taken from a study of blood T cell repertoires in COVID-19. Across the whole study: PBMCs, B-cell-depleted T cells, or T cells were the source of the cDNA or gDNA that made up the material.

During active infection, Seattle patients enrolled and were then monitored through disease. Original processing notes: Reference gene primer amplification gave nucleated cell count estimates. TCRdb's copy holds only in-frame clones and misses some; the assay was immunoSEQ multiplex PCR. V and J calls and clone size follow that table, whereas D and trimming were derived from the DNA. In the table there are nearly 250,000 clones, more than 75% of which are singletons. This sequence originates from a woman older than 75 with COVID-19, enrolled during active disease. The sequencing input was peripheral blood.

The CDR3 coding sequence is TGTGCCAGCTCACCAACAGGGGGTCATGACAGCAATCAGCCCCAGCATTTT. Translating it yields CASSPTGGHDSNQPQHF. The chain carries TRBV18 and TRBJ1-5, with 8 bases lining up with TRBD1. Germline-derived CDR1 and CDR2 are KGHSH and LQKENI. This CDR3 is 17 amino acids long. V shed 2 bases, J shed 1 base, and the junction held 7 bases outside the gene matches.